The sample holds a few counts of the clone carrying this T cell receptor beta chain. The CDR3 consists of 15 residues. CDR1 and CDR2 from the germline V gene are MNHEY and SMNVEV (reference sequence). The V and J ends lost 5 bases and 1 base respectively, with 11 bases between them. This entry belongs to a study of CD8 T cells in ankylosing spondylitis. Using its own MiXCR run on the 5' RACE reads, TCRdb lists one record per CDR3 protein. The sample holds 130,000 or so distinct CDR3 sequences, approximately 10% seen once. The sequenced sample was blood, either unsorted or a sorted T cell fraction (not recorded which). The clonotype comes from a female donor with ankylosing spondylitis or in good health (not recorded which). The chain is built from TRBV27 and TRBJ2-2, with D possibly TRBD1 on 5 matching bases. The CDR3 DNA reads as TGTGCCAGCAGTCCGACAGACCTGAACACCGGGGAGCTGTTTTTT. Residues: CASSPTDLNTGELFF.